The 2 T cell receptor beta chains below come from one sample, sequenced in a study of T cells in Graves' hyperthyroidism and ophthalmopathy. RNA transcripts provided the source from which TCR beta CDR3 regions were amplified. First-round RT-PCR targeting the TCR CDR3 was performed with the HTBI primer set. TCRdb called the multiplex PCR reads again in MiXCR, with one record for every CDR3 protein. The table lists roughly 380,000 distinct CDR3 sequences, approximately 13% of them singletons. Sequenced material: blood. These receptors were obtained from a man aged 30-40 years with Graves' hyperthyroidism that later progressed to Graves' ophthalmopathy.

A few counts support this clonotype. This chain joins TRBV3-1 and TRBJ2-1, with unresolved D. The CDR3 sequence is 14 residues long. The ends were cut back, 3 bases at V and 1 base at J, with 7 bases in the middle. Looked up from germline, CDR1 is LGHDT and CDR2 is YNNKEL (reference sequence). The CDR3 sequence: CASSHDGSYNEQFF. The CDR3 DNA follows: TGTGCCAGCAGCCACGACGGATCCTACAATGAGCAGTTCTTC.

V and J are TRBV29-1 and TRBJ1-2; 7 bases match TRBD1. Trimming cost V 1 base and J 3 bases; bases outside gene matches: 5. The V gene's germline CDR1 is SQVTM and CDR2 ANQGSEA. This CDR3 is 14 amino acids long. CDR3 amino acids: CSVEGGTEHYGYTF. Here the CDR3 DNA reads TGCAGCGTTGAAGGAGGGACAGAACACTATGGCTACACCTTC.